The source of this T cell receptor beta chain is a study of cytomegalovirus exposure and HLA in healthy donors. The CDR3 length is 15 residues. The V end lost 4 bases, the J end lost 1 base, and 12 bases lay between the germline ends. Looked up from germline, CDR1 is SGHDT and CDR2 is YYEEEE. With 60 Vbeta and 13 Jbeta primers, the PCR was carried out. Using immunoSEQ multiplex PCR, the repertoire was profiled, and TCRdb retains in-frame clones only, with some absent. This repertoire shows over 150,000 clones, approximately 74% found once; its top ten account for approximately 3%. Study-wide points: Most subjects' HLA-A and HLA-B alleles were reportedly predicted from TCR beta sequences.

About this clone: Its antigen remains unknown.

The rearrangement uses TRBV5-6 and TRBJ1-5; weak D call: TRBD1 (6 bases). The TCR originated in a man between 18 and 35 years old in good health and CMV-seronegative. Sequenced: PBMCs. The CDR3 DNA reads TGTGCCAGCAGCCTCTGGACAGCCAGCAATCAGCCCCAGCATTTT. Protein product: CASSLWTASNQPQHF.